The next 13 T cell receptor beta chains were all read from a single sample in a study of T cells in Graves' hyperthyroidism and ophthalmopathy. TCR beta CDR3 regions were amplified from RNA. The HTBI primer set served for first-round RT-PCR of the TCR CDR3. TCRdb redid the calling of the multiplex PCR reads with MiXCR, one entry per CDR3 protein. This table has about 400,000 distinct CDR3 sequences, under 15% appearing once. Sequencing was performed on blood. These receptors were obtained from a woman aged 25 to 39 with Graves' hyperthyroidism.

This clonotype came up a few times. The chain couples TRBV3-1 to TRBJ1-4; no firm D call. This CDR3 is 15 amino acids long. Germline CDR1 is LGHDT and CDR2 is YNNKEL (reference sequence). V shed 6 bases and J shed 4 bases, with 15 bases lying between them. The CDR3 spells CASSPLGRDNEKLFF. The CDR3 nucleotides read TGTGCCAGCAGTCCCCTAGGAAGGGATAATGAAAAACTGTTTTTT. Together with reference TRBV3-1 and TRBJ1-4, the CDR3 gives the full variable domain: DTAVSQTPKYLVTQMGNDKSIKCEQNLGHDTMYWYKQDSKKFLKIMFSYNNKELIINETVPNRFSPKSPDKAHLNLHINSLELGDSAVYFCASSPLGRDNEKLFFGSGTQLSVL.

This clonotype was seen only a few times. The chain couples TRBV6-6 to TRBJ2-5; a weak D match, TRBD2 (6 bases). Germline CDR1 and CDR2: MNHNY and SVGAGI (reference sequence). The length of the CDR3 is 14 residues. With 2 bases removed from V and 5 bases from J, the gap between germline ends came to 12 bases. CDR3 protein: CASSYASAKETQYF. CDR3 nucleotides: TGTGCCAGCAGTTACGCTAGCGCAAAGGAGACCCAGTACTTC.

CDR3 sequence reads: CASSVRGLDNEQFF. The CDR3 bases are TGTGCCAGCAGCGTTCGAGGACTTGACAATGAGCAGTTCTTC. The chain links TRBV9 to TRBJ2-1, with a tentative D call TRBD2 (5 bases). CDR3 length: 14 amino acids. V lost 2 bases to trimming and J lost 5 bases, with 11 bases between them. Germline-derived CDR1 and CDR2 are SGDLS and YYNGEE.

Many counts were recorded for this clonotype. The genes are TRBV3-1 and TRBJ1-5, with D uncertain. This CDR3 is built from 16 residues. V was trimmed by 3 bases and J by 7 bases, leaving 19 bases between them. Germline V CDR1 and CDR2: LGHDT, YNNKEL (reference sequence). In DNA form, the CDR3 reads TGTGCCAGCAGCCAGAACCTGGCAGGCACTGGACAGCCCCAGCATTTT. It codes for CASSQNLAGTGQPQHF.

This sequence joins TRBV25-1 and TRBJ1-3; tentatively, D is TRBD1 (6 bases). Per the germline V gene, CDR1 is MGHDK and CDR2 is SYGVNS. CDR3 length equals 12 residues. Trimming shortened V by 6 bases and J by 7 bases, and 10 bases separated the two germline ends. The CDR3 DNA is TGTGCCAGCAGAACCCAGGGGAACACCATATATTTT. Its protein is CASRTQGNTIYF.

At least ten counts were recorded for this clonotype. The chain has TRBV20-1 and TRBJ1-2; no clear D gene. Per the germline V gene, CDR1 is DFQATT and CDR2 is SNEGSKA (reference sequence). The CDR3 has 15 amino acids. V lost 0 bases and J lost 5, with 16 bases in between. The chain's CDR3 is CSARDPGRKNYGYTF. The CDR3 DNA follows: TGCAGTGCTAGAGATCCAGGCAGGAAGAATTATGGCTACACCTTC.

This sequence joins TRBV12-3 or TRBV12-4 and TRBJ2-6; possible D gene TRBD1, 5 bases. The CDR3 runs 16 residues. V shed 10 bases and J shed 0 bases, with 16 bases lying between them. CDR3 sequence (DNA): TGTGCCACCACCCCGACAGCTGACTCTGGGGCCAACGTCCTGACTTTC. Translated: CATTPTADSGANVLTF.

This clonotype was seen a handful of times. The CDR3 protein is CASSFYGTVEREVSYEQYF. CDR3 DNA: TGTGCCAGCAGCTTTTATGGAACGGTCGAGCGGGAGGTCTCCTACGAGCAGTACTTC. The rearrangement links TRBV7-2 to TRBJ2-7; 9 bases match TRBD2. The CDR3 runs 19 residues. CDR1 is SGHTA, CDR2 FQGNSA, per germline. The trim removed 3 bases at V and 0 bases at J, leaving 15 bases unmatched.

This clonotype was picked up a small number of times. The chain links TRBV15 to TRBJ2-3; 8 bases agree with TRBD1. The CDR3 contains 14 residues. Looked up from germline, CDR1 is LNHNV and CDR2 is YYDKDF (reference sequence). Trimming removed 8 bases from V and 4 bases from J; junction bases left unmatched: 8. CDR3 loop: CATRTGNSADTQYF. The CDR3 region has the DNA TGTGCCACCCGGACAGGGAATAGCGCAGATACGCAGTATTTT.

In this sample, this clonotype turned up a few times. V is TRBV7-9 and J is TRBJ2-3, with TRBD2 as a possible D gene (6 bases). From germline, CDR1 is SEHNR and CDR2 FQNEAQ (reference sequence). The CDR3 contains 14 residues. With 3 bases removed from V and 4 bases from J, the gap between germline ends came to 11 bases. The CDR3 bases are TGTGCCAGCAGCTTGAGGAGGGCATCAGATACGCAGTATTTT. Residues: CASSLRRASDTQYF.

In its sample, this clonotype was seen many times. The CDR3 region has the DNA TGTGCCAGCAGCGCAACGACAGTGACCACTGAAGCTTTCTTT. Its protein product is CASSATTVTTEAFF. The V gene is TRBV7-9, the J gene TRBJ1-1; D possibly corresponds to TRBD1 (5 bases). Germline values: CDR1 SEHNR, CDR2 FQNEAQ (reference sequence). The CDR3 extends over 14 amino acids. The germline V and J ends were trimmed by 5 bases and 4 bases, with 14 bases remaining between them.

The V call is TRBV20-1, the J call TRBJ2-1; TRBD2 aligns across 12 bases. From germline, CDR1 is DFQATT and CDR2 SNEGSKA (reference sequence). The CDR3 is 18 residues long. After removal of 0 bases from V and 4 bases from J, the junction contained 10 bases not matched to a gene. CDR3 sequence: CSARDTSGRPLRYNEQFF. In DNA form, the CDR3 reads TGCAGTGCTAGAGATACTAGCGGGAGGCCCTTGAGATACAATGAGCAGTTCTTC.

Worth noting for this clonotype: The junction and the germline gene differ at one end; a read error may be behind it. This chain joins TRBV20-1 and TRBJ2-7, with 9 bases fitting TRBD1. This CDR3 has 13 amino acids. CDR1 is DFQATT, CDR2 SNEGSKA, per germline (reference sequence). CDR3 amino acids: CGAPGQGIYEQYF. The CDR3 DNA is TGCGGTGCCCCGGGACAGGGAATCTACGAGCAGTACTTC.